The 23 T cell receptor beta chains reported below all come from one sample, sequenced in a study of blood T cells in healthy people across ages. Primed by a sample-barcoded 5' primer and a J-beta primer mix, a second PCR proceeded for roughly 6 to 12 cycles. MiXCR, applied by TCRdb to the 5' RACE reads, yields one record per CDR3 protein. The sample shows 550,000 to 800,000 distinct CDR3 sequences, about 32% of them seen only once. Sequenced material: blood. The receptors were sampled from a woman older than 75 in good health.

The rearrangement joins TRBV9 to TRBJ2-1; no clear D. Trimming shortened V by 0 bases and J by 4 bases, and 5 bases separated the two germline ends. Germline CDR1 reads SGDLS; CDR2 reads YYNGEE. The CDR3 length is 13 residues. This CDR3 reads CASSVAAYNEQFF. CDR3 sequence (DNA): TGTGCCAGCAGCGTAGCGGCTTACAATGAGCAGTTCTTC.

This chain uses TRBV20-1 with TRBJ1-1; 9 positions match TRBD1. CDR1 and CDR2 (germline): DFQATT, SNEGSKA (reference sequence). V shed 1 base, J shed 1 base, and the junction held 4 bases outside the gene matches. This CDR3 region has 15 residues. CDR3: CSARGTGVGNTEAFF. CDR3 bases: TGCAGTGCTAGAGGGACAGGGGTGGGGAACACTGAAGCTTTCTTT.

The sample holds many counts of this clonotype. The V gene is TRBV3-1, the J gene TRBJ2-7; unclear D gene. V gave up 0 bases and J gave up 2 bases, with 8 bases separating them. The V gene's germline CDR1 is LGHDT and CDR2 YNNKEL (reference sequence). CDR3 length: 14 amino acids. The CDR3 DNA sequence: TGTGCCAGCAGCCAAGACTCCGTTACCTACGAGCAGTACTTC. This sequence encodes CASSQDSVTYEQYF.

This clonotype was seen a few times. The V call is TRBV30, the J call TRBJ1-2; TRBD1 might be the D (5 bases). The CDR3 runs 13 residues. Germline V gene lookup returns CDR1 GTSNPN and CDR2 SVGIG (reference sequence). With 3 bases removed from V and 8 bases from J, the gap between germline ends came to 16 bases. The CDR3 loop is CAWRSGTALGYTF. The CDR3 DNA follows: TGTGCCTGGAGGTCCGGGACGGCCTTAGGCTACACCTTC.

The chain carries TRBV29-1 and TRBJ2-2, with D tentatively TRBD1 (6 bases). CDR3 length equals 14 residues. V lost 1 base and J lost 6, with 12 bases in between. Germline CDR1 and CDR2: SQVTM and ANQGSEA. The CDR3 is CSVEVGASAGELFF. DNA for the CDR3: TGCAGCGTTGAAGTGGGGGCGTCAGCCGGGGAGCTGTTTTTT.

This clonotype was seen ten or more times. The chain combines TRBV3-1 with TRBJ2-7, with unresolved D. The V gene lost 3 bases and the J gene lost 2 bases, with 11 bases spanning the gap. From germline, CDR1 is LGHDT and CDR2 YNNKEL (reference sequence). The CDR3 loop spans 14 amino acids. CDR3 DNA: TGTGCCAGCAGCCACCCTCAATCTCCCTACGAGCAGTACTTC. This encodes CASSHPQSPYEQYF.

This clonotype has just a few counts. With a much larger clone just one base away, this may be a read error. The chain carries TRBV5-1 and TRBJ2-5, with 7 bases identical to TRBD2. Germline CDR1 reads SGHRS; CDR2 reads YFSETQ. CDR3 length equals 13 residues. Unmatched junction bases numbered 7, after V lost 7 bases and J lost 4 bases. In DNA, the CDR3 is TGCGCCAGCGCCGGGACTAACAGAGAGACCCAGTACTTC. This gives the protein CASAGTNRETQYF.

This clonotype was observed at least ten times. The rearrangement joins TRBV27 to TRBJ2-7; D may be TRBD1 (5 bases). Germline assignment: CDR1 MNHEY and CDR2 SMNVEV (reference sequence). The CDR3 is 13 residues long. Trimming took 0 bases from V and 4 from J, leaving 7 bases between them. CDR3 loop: CASSLSKGYEQYF. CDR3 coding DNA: TGTGCCAGCAGTTTATCTAAGGGGTACGAGCAGTACTTC.

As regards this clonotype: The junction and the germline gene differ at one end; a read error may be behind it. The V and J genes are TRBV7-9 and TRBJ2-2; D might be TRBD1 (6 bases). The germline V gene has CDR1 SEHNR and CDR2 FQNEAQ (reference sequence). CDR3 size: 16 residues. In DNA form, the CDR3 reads TGTGCCAGCAGCGGACGGATAGGACAGAACACCGGGGAGCGGTTTTTT. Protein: CASSGRIGQNTGERFF.

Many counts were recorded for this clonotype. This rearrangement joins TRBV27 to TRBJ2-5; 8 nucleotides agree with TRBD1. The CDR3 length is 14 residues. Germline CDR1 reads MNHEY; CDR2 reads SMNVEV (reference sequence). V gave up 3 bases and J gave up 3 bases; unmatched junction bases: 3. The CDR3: CASSFLGQEETQYF. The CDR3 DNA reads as TGTGCCAGCAGTTTTCTGGGACAGGAAGAGACCCAGTACTTC.

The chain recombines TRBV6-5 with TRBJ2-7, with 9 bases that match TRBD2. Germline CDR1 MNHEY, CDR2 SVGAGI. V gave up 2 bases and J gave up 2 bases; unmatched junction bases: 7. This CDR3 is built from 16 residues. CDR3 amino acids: CASSYRSGGSPYEQYF. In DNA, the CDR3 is TGTGCCAGCAGTTACAGGAGCGGGGGGTCTCCCTACGAGCAGTACTTC.

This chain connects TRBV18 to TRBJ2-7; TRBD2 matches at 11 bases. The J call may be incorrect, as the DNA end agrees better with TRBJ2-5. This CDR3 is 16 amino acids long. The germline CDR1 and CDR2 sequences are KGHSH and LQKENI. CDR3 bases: TGTGCCAGCTCACCCTTTAGCGGGGGGGCATACGAGACCCAGTACTTC. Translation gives CASSPFSGGAYETQYF.

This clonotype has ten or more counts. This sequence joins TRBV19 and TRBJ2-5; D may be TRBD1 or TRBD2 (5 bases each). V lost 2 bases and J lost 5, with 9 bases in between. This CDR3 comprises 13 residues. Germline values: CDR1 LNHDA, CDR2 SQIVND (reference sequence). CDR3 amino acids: CASSINWGETQYF. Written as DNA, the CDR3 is TGTGCCAGTAGTATAAACTGGGGGGAGACCCAGTACTTC.

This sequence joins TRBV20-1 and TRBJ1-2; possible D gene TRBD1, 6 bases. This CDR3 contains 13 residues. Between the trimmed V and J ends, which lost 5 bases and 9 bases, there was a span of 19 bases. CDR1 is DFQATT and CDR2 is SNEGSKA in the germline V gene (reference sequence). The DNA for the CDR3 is TGCAGTGCTGGTCGAGGCCGAGGGGACAGCTACACCTTC. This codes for CSAGRGRGDSYTF.

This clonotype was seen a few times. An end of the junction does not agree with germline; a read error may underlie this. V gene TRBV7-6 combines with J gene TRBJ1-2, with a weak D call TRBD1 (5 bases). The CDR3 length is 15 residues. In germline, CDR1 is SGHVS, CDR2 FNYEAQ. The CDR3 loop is CANSLAEGQSYGYTF. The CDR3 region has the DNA TGTGCCAACAGCTTAGCGGAGGGGCAGAGCTATGGCTACACCTTC.

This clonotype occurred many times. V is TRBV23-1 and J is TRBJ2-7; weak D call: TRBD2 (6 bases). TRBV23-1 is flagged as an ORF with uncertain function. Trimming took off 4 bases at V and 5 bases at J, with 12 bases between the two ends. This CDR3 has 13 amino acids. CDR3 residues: CASSRGDRHEQYF. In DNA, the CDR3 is TGCGCCAGCAGTCGGGGGGACCGTCACGAGCAGTACTTC.

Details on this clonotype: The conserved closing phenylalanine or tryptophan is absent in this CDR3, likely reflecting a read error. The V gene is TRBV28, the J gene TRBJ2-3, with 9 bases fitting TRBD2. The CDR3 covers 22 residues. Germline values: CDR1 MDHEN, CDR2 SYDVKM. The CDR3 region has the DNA TGTTCCAGTTTCTGTAGAAATGATTGCGAGTGGGTAGCGGGGGCTAGCACAGATACGCAGTATGTT. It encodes CSSFCRNDCEWVAGASTDTQYV.

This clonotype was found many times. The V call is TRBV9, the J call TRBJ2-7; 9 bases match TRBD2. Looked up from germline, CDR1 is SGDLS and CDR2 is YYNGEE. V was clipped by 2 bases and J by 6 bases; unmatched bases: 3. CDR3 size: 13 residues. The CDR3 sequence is CASSVAGGTEQYF. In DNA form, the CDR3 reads TGTGCCAGCAGCGTCGCGGGGGGGACCGAGCAGTACTTC.

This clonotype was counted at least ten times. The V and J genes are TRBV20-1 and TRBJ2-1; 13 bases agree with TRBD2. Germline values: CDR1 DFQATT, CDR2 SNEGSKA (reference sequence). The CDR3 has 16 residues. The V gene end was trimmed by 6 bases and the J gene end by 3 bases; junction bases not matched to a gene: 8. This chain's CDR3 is CSAYPLAGGLYNEQFF. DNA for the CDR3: TGCAGTGCGTATCCACTAGCGGGGGGGCTCTACAATGAGCAGTTCTTC.

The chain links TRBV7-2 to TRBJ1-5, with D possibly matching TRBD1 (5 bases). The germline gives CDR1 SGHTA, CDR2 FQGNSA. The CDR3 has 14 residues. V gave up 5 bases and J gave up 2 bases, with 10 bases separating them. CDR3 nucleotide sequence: TGTGCCAGCAGCCCAGACAGTGGCAATCAGCCCCAGCATTTT. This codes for CASSPDSGNQPQHF. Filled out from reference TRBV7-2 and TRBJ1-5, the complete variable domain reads GAGVSQSPSNKVTEKGKDVELRCDPISGHTALYWYRQSLGQGLEFLIYFQGNSAPDKSGLPSDRFSAERTGGSVSTLTIQRTQQEDSAVYLCASSPDSGNQPQHFGDGTRLSIL.

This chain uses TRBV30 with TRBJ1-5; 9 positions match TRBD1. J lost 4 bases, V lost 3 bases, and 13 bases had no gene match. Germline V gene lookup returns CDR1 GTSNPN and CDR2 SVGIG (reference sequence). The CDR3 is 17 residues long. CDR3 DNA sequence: TGTGCCTGGAGAGTACCTCCGGGACAGGGAGGGAATCAGCCCCAGCATTTT. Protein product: CAWRVPPGQGGNQPQHF.

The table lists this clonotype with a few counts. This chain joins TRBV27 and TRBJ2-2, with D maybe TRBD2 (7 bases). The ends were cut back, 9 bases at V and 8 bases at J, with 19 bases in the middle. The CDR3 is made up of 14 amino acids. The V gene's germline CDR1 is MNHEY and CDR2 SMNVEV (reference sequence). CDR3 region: CASSRGLRTGELFF. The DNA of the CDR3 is TGTGCCAGTTCGCGGGGGCTACGAACTGGGGAGCTGTTTTTT.

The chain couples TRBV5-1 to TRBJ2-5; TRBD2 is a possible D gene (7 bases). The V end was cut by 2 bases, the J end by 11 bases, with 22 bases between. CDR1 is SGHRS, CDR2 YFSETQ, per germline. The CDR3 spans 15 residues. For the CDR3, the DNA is TGCGCCAGCAGCTTCGGCGGGGGCGGAGGAAATGAGCAGTACTTC. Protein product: CASSFGGGGGNEQYF.